One sample yielded the 14 T cell receptor beta chains listed below, sequenced in a study of blood T cell repertoires in COVID-19. Measured with immunoSEQ multiplex PCR; TCRdb has only the in-frame clones, and not every one. The table shows some 96,000 clones, with about 88% occurring only once. Sequenced material: peripheral blood. These receptors all stem from an elderly man with acute or convalescent COVID-19.

The V and J genes are TRBV9 and TRBJ2-2; 8 bases align to TRBD2. This CDR3 has 15 residues. Germline-derived CDR1 and CDR2 are SGDLS and YYNGEE. Losses at the gene ends were 0 bases for V and 5 bases for J; bases not matched to a gene: 3. CDR3 loop: CASSVGTSGTGELFF. CDR3 in DNA: TGTGCCAGCAGCGTAGGTACTAGCGGTACCGGGGAGCTGTTTTTT.

This chain uses TRBV3-1 (or the pseudogene TRBV3-2) with TRBJ1-6, with 8 positions matching TRBD1. Germline CDR1 reads LGHDT; CDR2 reads YNNKEL (reference sequence). This CDR3 comprises 17 residues. V lost 3 bases, J lost 0 bases, and 4 bases stayed unmatched. In DNA form, the CDR3 reads TGTGCCAGCAGCCAGAGGACAGGGAGCTCCTATAATTCACCCCTCCACTTT. Encoded protein: CASSQRTGSSYNSPLHF.

The chain joins TRBV19 to TRBJ2-7; 7 positions match TRBD1. V gave up 4 bases and J gave up 6 bases; unmatched junction bases: 12. This CDR3 has 15 amino acids. Germline CDR1 LNHDA, CDR2 SQIVND (reference sequence). Written as DNA, the CDR3 is TGTGCCAGTAGTACAAATGAGGGGGCCAGGATCGAGCAGTACTTC. This encodes CASSTNEGARIEQYF.

This clone was seen a single time. The rearrangement links TRBV6-5 to TRBJ1-2, with 9 bases lining up with TRBD1. The CDR3 loop spans 14 amino acids. The ends lost 7 bases at V and 2 bases at J; junction bases unmatched: 5. The germline gives CDR1 MNHEY, CDR2 SVGAGI. The CDR3, as DNA: TGTGCCAGCATTTGGGGGACAGGGAACTATGGCTACACCTTC. Protein product: CASIWGTGNYGYTF.

This chain uses TRBV5-5 with TRBJ2-7; 11 bases are shared with TRBD2. V lost 3 bases and J lost 2; bases outside the gene matches: 4. The CDR3 loop spans 15 amino acids. Germline V lookup: CDR1 SGHKS, CDR2 YYEKEE (reference sequence). CDR3 amino acids: CASSSGLAETYEQYF. Here the CDR3 DNA reads TGTGCCAGCAGCTCGGGACTAGCGGAGACCTACGAGCAGTACTTC.

This clone was seen only a few times. V gene TRBV6-2 or TRBV6-3 combines with J gene TRBJ2-3, with D perhaps TRBD2 (5 bases). Germline lookup yields CDR1 MNHEY and CDR2 SVGEGT. Trimming stripped 2 bases from V and 0 bases from J, with 12 bases between. CDR3 length equals 16 residues. The CDR3 coding sequence is TGTGCCAGCAGTTACCCATCGCGGGCCAGCACAGATACGCAGTATTTT. This codes for CASSYPSRASTDTQYF.

The chain has TRBV24-1 and TRBJ2-7; D is possibly TRBD1 (6 bases). Looked up from germline, CDR1 is KGHDR and CDR2 is SFDVKD. CDR3 size: 12 residues. V was cut by 5 bases and J by 4 bases, with 8 bases left in between. The CDR3: CATSATGYEQYF. In DNA, the CDR3 is TGTGCCACCAGTGCAACAGGGTACGAGCAGTACTTC.

By sample share, this clone is medium-sized. The CDR3 region has the DNA TGTGCCAGCAAGGTGGCGGGAGGAGACACAGATACGCAGTATTTT. It encodes CASKVAGGDTDTQYF. This rearrangement joins TRBV2 to TRBJ2-3; 8 nucleotides align to TRBD2. Trimming removed 7 bases from V and 2 bases from J; junction bases left unmatched: 8. The germline CDR1 and CDR2 sequences are SNHLY and FYNNEI. This CDR3 is 15 amino acids long. Drawing the rest from reference TRBV2 and TRBJ2-3, the complete variable domain is EPEVTQTPSHQVTQMGQEVILRCVPISNHLYFYWYRQILGQKVEFLVSFYNNEISEKSEIFDDQFSVERPDGSNFTLKIRSTKLEDSAMYFCASKVAGGDTDTQYFGPGTRLTVL.

CDR3 DNA sequence: TGTGCCAGCAGCTTGGGCTGGGAGGGTGAGCAGTTCTTC. This encodes CASSLGWEGEQFF. The V and J genes are TRBV5-4 and TRBJ2-1; 7 bases map to TRBD2. Per the germline V gene, CDR1 is SGHNT and CDR2 is YYREEE (reference sequence). CDR3 length: 13 amino acids. After removal of 0 bases from V and 9 bases from J, the junction contained 3 bases not matched to a gene.

The chain employs TRBV7-6 and TRBJ1-4; D call uncertain. CDR1 and CDR2 (germline): SGHVS, FNYEAQ. V was shortened by 5 bases and J by 4 bases, with 5 bases between the two germline ends. There are 12 residues in the CDR3. CDR3 DNA sequence: TGTGCCAGCAGCCCCAATAATGAAAAACTGTTTTTT. Its protein product is CASSPNNEKLFF. Full variable domain (rest looked up from reference TRBV7-6 and TRBJ1-4): GAGVSQSPRYKVTKRGQDVALRCDPISGHVSLYWYRQALGQGPEFLTYFNYEAQQDKSGLPNDRFSAERPEGSISTLTIQRTEQRDSAMYRCASSPNNEKLFFGSGTQLSVL.

This chain connects TRBV30 to TRBJ2-7, with D perhaps matching TRBD2 (7 bases). The CDR3 is made up of 13 amino acids. Germline CDR1 and CDR2: GTSNPN and SVGIG (reference sequence). Trimming took 4 bases from V and 6 from J, leaving 16 bases between them. The DNA of the CDR3 is TGTGCCTGGACCGAGGGGGGGAGGGTCGAGCAGTACTTC. Its protein is CAWTEGGRVEQYF.

The gene calls are TRBV7-2 and TRBJ2-3, with D tentatively TRBD1 (5 bases). Looked up from germline, CDR1 is SGHTA and CDR2 is FQGNSA. V was clipped by 5 bases and J by 2 bases, with 14 bases between them. The CDR3 is made up of 15 amino acids. The CDR3 loop reads CASSNHTDITDTQYF. The CDR3 DNA reads as TGTGCCAGCAGCAATCACACGGACATCACAGATACGCAGTATTTT.

This chain joins TRBV12-3 or TRBV12-4 and TRBJ1-2; the D gene is possibly TRBD1 (6 bases). The length of the CDR3 is 13 residues. Trimming removed 8 bases at V and 8 bases at J, with 18 bases between. This CDR3 is CASLGARGGGYTF. The DNA for the CDR3 is TGTGCCAGCCTAGGGGCCAGGGGTGGCGGCTACACCTTC.

This chain uses TRBV28 with TRBJ2-3, with D tentatively TRBD1 (7 bases). The length of the CDR3 is 14 residues. Trimming cost V 6 bases and J 4 bases, with 14 bases left between them. Per the germline V gene, CDR1 is MDHEN and CDR2 is SYDVKM. The CDR3 DNA sequence: TGTGCCAGCAGGGTACAGGGGAGGCCAGATACGCAGTATTTT. The encoded protein is CASRVQGRPDTQYF.